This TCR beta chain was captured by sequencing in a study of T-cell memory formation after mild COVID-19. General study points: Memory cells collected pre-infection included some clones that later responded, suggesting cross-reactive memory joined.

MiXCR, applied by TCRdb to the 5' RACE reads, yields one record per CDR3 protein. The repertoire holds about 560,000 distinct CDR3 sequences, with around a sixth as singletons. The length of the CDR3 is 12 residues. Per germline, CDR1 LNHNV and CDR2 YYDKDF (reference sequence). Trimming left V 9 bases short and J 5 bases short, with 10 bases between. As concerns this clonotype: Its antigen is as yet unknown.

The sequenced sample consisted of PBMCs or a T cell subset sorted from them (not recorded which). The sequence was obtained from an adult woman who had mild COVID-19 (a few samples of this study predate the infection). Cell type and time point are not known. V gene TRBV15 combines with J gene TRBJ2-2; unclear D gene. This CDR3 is CATDKGTGELFF. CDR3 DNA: TGTGCCACGGATAAAGGGACCGGGGAGCTGTTTTTT.